This entry concerns a single TCR beta chain. Its antigen remains unknown. This specimen belongs to a study of Tregs in tolerant kidney transplant recipients. Germline CDR1 and CDR2: SGHTA and FQGNSA. The CDR3 is made up of 14 amino acids. V lost 3 bases, J lost 2 bases, and 7 bases lay in between. Notes on the study in general: Tregs expanded with activated donor B cells seemed most donor-specific.

Data came from immunoSEQ multiplex PCR; TCRdb stores just in-frame clones and leaves some out. The table records around 52,000 clones, around 82% of them present only once. The genes are TRBV7-2 and TRBJ2-2; D perhaps matches TRBD2 (6 bases). This TCR derives from a human donor in good health. Specimen: CD4+ T cells from blood. Here the CDR3 reads CASSLGGNTGELFF. In DNA, the CDR3 is TGTGCCAGCAGCTTGGGGGGAAACACCGGGGAGCTGTTTTTT.